The source of this T cell receptor (beta chain) is a study of OX40 agonist ivuxolimab in advanced cancers. Overall study results and limits: CD4+ T cells averaged fewer expanded clones than CD8+ T cells.

Some clones are missing from TCRdb's copy, which holds only in-frame ones; the method was immunoSEQ multiplex PCR. The profile covers 95,000 to 100,000 clones, with about 86% appearing a single time and roughly 1.5% taken by the ten largest. Germline V CDR1 and CDR2: SNHLY, FYNNEI. This CDR3 contains 14 residues. Germline trimming cut 7 bases from V and 5 bases from J; bases unmatched to any gene: 8. Collection of blood occurred at baseline, at cycle 4 day 1, and at cycle 7 day 1. Notes on this clone: The antigen is not known.

This specimen consisted of CD4+ or CD8+ T cells sorted from blood, obtained in a trial of the OX40 agonist ivuxolimab. The V and J genes are TRBV2 and TRBJ2-1, with 7 bases lining up with TRBD2. The receptor was isolated from an adult with an advanced solid tumor such as melanoma, head and neck, liver or kidney cancer. The chain's CDR3 is CASTNQREDNEQFF. The CDR3 DNA sequence: TGTGCCAGCACGAACCAGCGGGAAGACAATGAGCAGTTCTTC. The full variable domain, rest sourced from reference TRBV2 and TRBJ2-1, is EPEVTQTPSHQVTQMGQEVILRCVPISNHLYFYWYRQILGQKVEFLVSFYNNEISEKSEIFDDQFSVERPDGSNFTLKIRSTKLEDSAMYFCASTNQREDNEQFFGPGTRLTVL.